Below are 13 T cell receptor beta chains sequenced from a single sample in a study of blood T cell repertoires in COVID-19. This table comes from immunoSEQ multiplex PCR, and its TCRdb copy is limited to in-frame clones, with some not included. The sample yields 150,000 to 200,000 clones, roughly 91% seen once. The sequencing sample was made of peripheral blood. The receptors were gathered from a woman aged 50 to 65 with acute or convalescent COVID-19.

This clone has a single count. The V call is TRBV5-8, the J call TRBJ2-7, with 7 bases that match TRBD2. The CDR3 has 15 residues. With 4 bases clipped from V and 2 bases from J, the junction kept 9 bases outside the gene matches. The germline V gene encodes CDR1 SGHTS and CDR2 YDEGEE. Here the CDR3 reads CASSPGGGQAYEQYF. In DNA, the CDR3 is TGTGCCAGCAGCCCGGGGGGTGGGCAGGCCTACGAGCAGTACTTC.

Only one count was recorded for this clone. The chain recombines TRBV10-2 with TRBJ2-7; D perhaps matches TRBD2 (5 bases). With 7 bases removed from V and 3 bases from J, the gap between germline ends came to 16 bases. CDR3 size: 14 residues. Looked up from germline, CDR1 is WSHSY and CDR2 is SAAADI. DNA of the CDR3: TGCGCCAGCATGGTCGGCGGGCAGTTCTACGAGCAGTACTTC. Translating it yields CASMVGGQFYEQYF.

The table lists this clone with a few counts. The V call is TRBV24-1, the J call TRBJ2-3; 9 bases are shared with TRBD1. The CDR3 has 16 residues. CDR1 is KGHDR, CDR2 SFDVKD, per germline. The V segment lost 7 bases and the J segment 4 bases; nucleotides outside the gene matches: 11. CDR3 sequence (DNA): TGTGCCACCAGCCTAAGAGATACAGGGGGCTCAGATACGCAGTATTTT. Translated, it gives CATSLRDTGGSDTQYF.

This clone was recorded once. The rearrangement links TRBV28 to TRBJ1-4, with D possibly being TRBD1 (5 bases). CDR1 MDHEN and CDR2 SYDVKM come from the germline V gene. V was shortened by 5 bases and J by 5 bases, with 12 bases between the two germline ends. The CDR3 runs 14 residues. The CDR3 DNA follows: TGTGCCAGCAGTGTGATGGCAGGGAATGAAAAACTGTTTTTT. Residues: CASSVMAGNEKLFF.

In this sample, this clone turned up a few times. This chain joins TRBV3-1 (or the pseudogene TRBV3-2) and TRBJ2-7; D possibly corresponds to TRBD2 (5 bases). The V end was cut by 2 bases, the J end by 3 bases, with 11 bases between. The CDR3 is 14 residues long. Per the germline V gene, CDR1 is LGHDT and CDR2 is YNNKEL (reference sequence). The CDR3 sequence is CASSQPGSLYEQYF. The CDR3, as DNA: TGTGCCAGCAGCCAACCGGGGTCCCTCTACGAGCAGTACTTC.

The chain is built from TRBV20-1 and TRBJ2-7; TRBD2 matches at 7 bases. Germline CDR1 DFQATT, CDR2 SNEGSKA (reference sequence). V gave up 6 bases and J gave up 5 bases; unmatched junction bases: 1. The CDR3 runs 10 residues. CDR3 in amino acids: CSAGTNEQYF. In DNA, the CDR3 is TGCAGTGCCGGGACTAACGAGCAGTACTTC.

The count of this clone is one. The V gene is TRBV1, the J gene TRBJ2-1; the table gives TRBD2 as D, unverified against the DNA. TRBV1 is classified as a pseudogene. The CDR3 runs 17 residues. The CDR3 DNA follows: TGCACCAGCAGCCAAGATCGGCGGGAGGGTTCCTACAATGAGCAGTTCTTC. Encoded protein: CTSSQDRREGSYNEQFF.

CDR3 bases: TGTGCCAGCAGCGTGGCGGTCGGTGGCTATGGCTACACCTTC. Translating gives CASSVAVGGYGYTF. The chain combines TRBV9 with TRBJ1-2; D unclear. Trimming removed 2 bases at V and 4 bases at J, with 12 bases between. Germline values: CDR1 SGDLS, CDR2 YYNGEE. The CDR3 consists of 14 residues.

The chain employs TRBV9 and TRBJ1-4; 7 nucleotides align to TRBD1. The CDR3 contains 16 residues. Germline loops: CDR1 SGDLS, CDR2 YYNGEE. V shed 0 bases and J 5 bases; nucleotides not matched to a gene: 7. The CDR3 nucleotides read TGTGCCAGCAGCGTAGCAGGGACAGAAATCAATGAAAAACTGTTTTTT. Its protein product is CASSVAGTEINEKLFF.

A single count supports this clone. This chain uses TRBV5-5 with TRBJ2-5; D remains unclear. With 4 bases removed from V and 1 base from J, the gap between germline ends came to 14 bases. In germline, CDR1 is SGHKS, CDR2 YYEKEE (reference sequence). This CDR3 has 15 amino acids. CDR3 nucleotides: TGTGCCAGCAGCCCCGCATTAGACACCCAAGAGACCCAGTACTTC. Amino acid sequence: CASSPALDTQETQYF.

This rearrangement joins TRBV30 to TRBJ1-2, with 7 positions matching TRBD1. V gave up 2 bases and J gave up 4 bases; unmatched junction bases: 10. In germline, CDR1 is GTSNPN, CDR2 SVGIG (reference sequence). The CDR3 has 15 residues. CDR3 nucleotide sequence: TGTGCCTGGAGTTTCTCTCAGGGGGGTAGCTATGGCTACACCTTC. Amino acids: CAWSFSQGGSYGYTF.

The V call is TRBV9, the J call TRBJ2-1; 9 bases match TRBD2. The CDR3 covers 16 residues. From germline, CDR1 is SGDLS and CDR2 YYNGEE. With V trimmed by 4 bases and J by 3 bases, 8 bases remained unmatched. The CDR3 is CASSISGSPLYNEQFF. In DNA, the CDR3 is TGTGCCAGCAGCATTAGCGGGAGTCCGCTCTACAATGAGCAGTTCTTC.

This chain uses TRBV24-1 with TRBJ2-3, with a possible D match to TRBD2 (6 bases). The CDR3 has 16 amino acids. CDR1 KGHDR and CDR2 SFDVKD come from the germline V gene. V was shortened by 6 bases and J by 0 bases, with 15 bases between the two germline ends. The CDR3 loop reads CATSSTGDLSTDTQYF. For the CDR3, the DNA is TGTGCCACCAGTAGTACGGGGGACCTTAGCACAGATACGCAGTATTTT.